This TCR beta chain was recovered during a study of T-cell reconstitution after alpha-beta-depleted transplantation in children. Germline CDR1 and CDR2: MNHEY and SMNVEV (reference sequence). V dropped 6 bases and J dropped 2 bases, with 14 bases sitting between them. The CDR3 runs to 14 residues. Molecular barcoding with unique molecular identifiers was used for the TCRbeta library. MiXCR, applied by TCRdb to the PCR reads, yields one record per CDR3 protein. The sample includes roughly 400,000 distinct CDR3 sequences, approximately 20% of them seen just once. There are a few counts of this clonotype.

This chain joins TRBV27 and TRBJ2-7, with D unclear. The material was PBMCs from the stem cell graft donor, obtained from the stem cell graft. This receptor was taken from a human donor who donated a stem cell graft to a child with acute myeloid leukemia. The CDR3 reads CASRTSGPPYEQYF. CDR3 bases: TGTGCCAGCAGGACATCCGGACCTCCCTACGAGCAGTACTTC.